Sequencing of this T cell receptor beta chain was carried out in a study of cytomegalovirus exposure and HLA in healthy donors (dated by TCRdb to between 2016 and 2019). Regarding the study in general: An earlier analysis of roughly 500 of the donors reported more than 250 Gb of sequence data and approximately 110 million unique TCR beta sequences from about 179 million T cells. Donor age, sex, ethnicity and CMV serostatus were compiled alongside the repertoire data. The number of donors typed differed by locus, with about 629-630 for A, B, C, DRB1 and DQB1, 522 for DQA1, over 600 for DPA1, and 450 to 480 for DPB1. Besides the first cohort of 666 subjects, a separate validation cohort made up of about 120 different subjects was used. A later analysis re-analyzed previously published TCR beta repertoires from 666 donors and added high-resolution HLA genotyping to study TCR occurrence patterns. Because of strong linkage in the cohort, five DR-DQ haplotypes were treated as single units for association and clustering. Of the roughly 410 genotyped donors, 75% to 85% were placed in the genetic ancestry cluster associated with self-reported Caucasian donors. The study was designed to test whether signatures of past pathogen exposure could be identified by cataloging public T cell receptors. All discovery cohort repertoires had been generated on a single sequencing platform. To predict cytomegalovirus infection status, the study combined high-throughput TCR immunosequencing, statistical association of individual TCRs with disease status, and machine learning. An early release covering roughly 600 HLA-typed donors comprised approximately 290 gigabases of sequencing data and roughly 85 million unique TCR sequences. Across approximately 400 genotyped donors of the cohort, an average of approximately 220,000 unique TCR beta nucleotide sequences per donor were sequenced, and roughly 17% of those sequences were non-productive. The T cell repertoires of 700 or so subjects were profiled by immunosequencing and related to cytomegalovirus serostatus. In the later analysis, no new phenotypic data were used to find candidate immune exposures; instead, reliance was placed on TCR beta sequences and their occurrence across donors. HLA typing covered class I and class II loci at four-digit resolution. To decide whether each TCR beta V gene segment behaved as functional or pseudogenic, an earlier analysis of approximately 600 of the donors relied on high-throughput TCR beta sequencing. Genome-wide SNP genotypes for about 65% of the roughly 700 donors were used in a later genetic analysis, which treated that subset as a discovery cohort.

In total, just over 650 healthy bone marrow donors made up the cohort. Cohort members were all nominally healthy when sampled, although unrecorded immune exposures were likely present. The donor tested CMV seronegative and was one of the 352 seronegative cohort members. Every donor gave a peripheral blood sample, and the peripheral blood mononuclear cells from that sample were used for TCR beta sequencing. The Qiagen DNeasy Blood Extraction Kit was used to extract genomic DNA from the blood cell samples. In regard to this clone: Its antigen is currently not known. Within one base of it there is no much larger clone, and no base qualities were kept.

Library prep was done by the immunoSEQ multiplex PCR assay. For the multiplex PCR, a mixture combining 60 forward primers for TCR Vbeta segments and 13 reverse primers for TCR Jbeta segments was used. The CDR3 region of rearranged TCR beta genes was amplified from genomic DNA with a multiplex PCR assay. On the Illumina HiSeq System, the amplified TCR beta libraries were sequenced as 87-base-pair reads. The source study handled its data this way. Across the roughly 670 repertoires, a later analysis counted 78 million or so unique TCR beta chains, about 10 million of which were shared by at least two donors. A nearest-neighbor algorithm error-corrected the raw reads and collapsed the reads into unique sequences, merging closely related sequences to remove PCR and sequencing errors. To assign V, D and J gene segments, CDR3 sequences were aligned to IMGT reference sequences. For a sequence to be retained, a match of at least six nucleotides to both a V gene segment and a J gene segment was required. Rearrangements were classified as productive when the CDR3 lacked stop codons and remained in frame with V and J, and all other rearrangements were classified as non-productive. CDR3 was defined according to IMGT convention as the region running from the second conserved V-encoded cysteine to the conserved J-encoded phenylalanine. In an earlier analysis of roughly 580 of the donors, sequences lacking an unambiguous match to a single V gene segment were excluded. An earlier analysis of 450 to 650 of the donors called V segments functional above 56.7% productive rearrangements and segregating when the between-donor standard deviation exceeded 5%. A statistical classification framework was built to diagnose cytomegalovirus status from the catalog of TCR beta chain sequences. In a later analysis, V and J genes were assigned by comparing TCR nucleotide sequences against IMGT/GENE-DB human TR gene sequences. Using the TCRdist pipeline, a later analysis assigned CDR3 sequences along with most-parsimonious VDJ recombination scenarios. In a later analysis, every TCR beta chain was defined by the combination of its CDR3 amino acid sequence and its V-gene family, and reads without a unique V-gene family were dropped. To address suspected cross-contamination and a sequencing artifact, a later analysis removed around 590 highly shared, low-generation-probability nucleotide sequences. In a later analysis, a clonal expansion index was calculated for each public chain from normalized within-repertoire ranks of inferred template counts. In a later analysis, generation probabilities were computed with a VDJ recombination model fitted to out-of-frame rearrangements, and the resulting probabilities were checked against IGoR. In a later analysis, TCR-TCR, TCR-HLA and TCR-CMV co-occurrence was scored with hypergeometric tests, and a repertoire-size bias correction was applied to TCR pairs. A later analysis estimated false discovery rates by permuting HLA or CMV assignments 20 times. A later analysis grouped co-occurring TCRs with DBSCAN, adding TCRdist sequence similarity when clustering within HLA-allele-positive subsets. Co-occurrence clustering excluded repertoires with fewer than 30,000 or more than 120,000 public chains, plus five with anomalous nucleotide sharing. This is the immuneACCESS table as TCRdb keeps it, with only in-frame sequences that have V and J called. A part of the clones is gone; compared with another copy, unresolved V genes explain less than half, and the rest is unexplained. D and trimming were read from the DNA, whereas the V and J calls and clone size are those reported in that table. Here the sample has around 75,000 clones; around 78% occur a single time. Clones ranked in the top ten supply approximately 3.7% of the sample.

From the cysteine up to the phenylalanine, the CDR3 has a length of 15 residues. Only the CDR3 DNA stays, 45 bases, in frame from base 1. V loses 1 base, J loses 0 bases, and the germline ends lie 8 bases apart. In the germline V gene (reference sequence), CDR1 corresponds to MNHEY and CDR2 to SMNVEV. General study outcomes and caveats: Correlated functional status among segregating V segments might reflect linkage disequilibrium, but an unknown experimental factor could not be ruled out. Presence/absence analyses assumed roughly uniform sequencing depth across donors, an assumption that may not hold. Some IMGT-functional V segments, including TRBV6-2 and TRBV6-3, could not be told apart with the 87-base-pair reads, so those segments were excluded. The only immune exposure information available for the cohort was CMV serostatus. The cohort was sequenced for TCR beta chains only, and without alpha or paired-chain data the features that could be detected were limited. In an earlier analysis of 500 to 650 of the donors, most TCR beta V segments appeared in productive rearrangements about 87% or about 30% of the time, broadly matching IMGT annotations. Most TCR sequences were seen in very few donors, while some public TCRs were found in many individuals. A further reported finding was that TCR beta sequences accurately predicted the HLA-A and HLA-B alleles for most subjects in the first cohort. Specific HLA alleles were associated with roughly 16,000 TCR beta sequences at a false discovery rate of 0.05 in a later analysis. In a later analysis, HLA-associated TCR beta chains were found to be more clonally expanded and to have lower generation probabilities than equally common non-associated chains. In the study, 150 to 200 TCR beta chains were listed as associated with cytomegalovirus. Most CMV-associated TCR beta chains appeared to be HLA-restricted in a later analysis, and the HLA associations seemed to be driven largely by CMV exposure. According to the authors, the approach could potentially be generalized to other disease states and immunological phenotypes. The earlier analysis of fewer than 750 of the donors excluded about 16 rarely observed V segments, including chromosome 9 orphons, because counts were too low. In a later analysis, TCR association rates were found to vary across HLA loci, with the most associated TCRs seen for DRB1 alleles and the fewest for HLA-C alleles. A group of highly shared sequence variants was considered likely to be a technical artifact of the sequencing pipeline. In a later genetic analysis, a missense DCLRE1C variant was associated with V-gene and J-gene trimming of TCR beta chains, and the association was replicated in an independent cohort. Because HLA typing was missing for some donors at each locus, association tests included only the typed subset. Assigning TCR associations to individual alleles was difficult when HLA alleles, especially DR and DQ, strongly co-occurred. According to a later genetic analysis, donors in an Asian-associated ancestry cluster had fewer N-insertions in productive TCRs than the approximately 650-donor mean. Three of the identified cytomegalovirus-associated TCR beta chains were confirmed in vitro to be specific for cytomegalovirus antigens. Cytomegalovirus status was reported to be diagnosed by the classifier with high specificity and sensitivity in both the original and validation cohorts. Several of the top co-occurrence clusters appeared to be linked to parvovirus B19, influenza, CMV and Epstein-Barr virus, according to a later analysis.

The V and J segments used are TRBV27 and TRBJ2-3; TRBD1 might be the D gene, on 5 matching bases. The sequencing sample was made of PBMCs. This clonotype originated in a man aged 40-49 years in good health and CMV-seronegative. The CDR3 corresponds to CASSLLQASTDTQYF. The DNA reads as follows: TGTGCCAGCAGTTTATTACAGGCTAGCACAGATACGCAGTATTTT.